Listed here is a single TCR beta chain. Its antigen is still unknown. The sample carries other DNA sequences with the same CDR3. The CDR3 is made up of 14 amino acids. V trimming: 6 bases; J trimming: 1 base; junction bases outside the gene matches: 2. Germline V CDR1 and CDR2: MNHNY, SVGAGI (reference sequence). This table comes from immunoSEQ multiplex PCR, and its TCRdb copy is limited to in-frame clones, with some not included. Of some 1,100,000 clones in the sample, approximately 80% were seen once. The sample belongs to a study of shared clonotypes between healthy human individuals. Study-wide results and limits: What rarefaction showed was incomplete sorted-subset sequencing despite large depth. The small donor group covered limited genetic and exposure diversity. The generation probabilities recorded for non-shared clonotypes fell below those of clonotypes shared by all four donors.

The TCR sequence derives from a man aged 18 to 29 in good health. Some clones in this sample may be carry-over from other donors' samples. The chain uses TRBV6-6 and TRBJ2-3; 9 bases fit TRBD1. Sequenced material: memory CD4+ T cells from PBMCs. Subset indicated: CD45RA-negative fraction. For the CDR3, the DNA is TGTGCCAGCAGCCGGGACAGGGGCACAGATACGCAGTATTTT. Translating gives CASSRDRGTDTQYF.